This T cell receptor beta chain was documented in a study of T-cell memory formation after mild COVID-19. Study information: Largely, the TCR clusters proved donor specific.

TCRdb passed the 5' RACE reads through MiXCR, listing each CDR3 protein once. The table has about 290,000 distinct CDR3 sequences, more than 15% seen once. V lost 0 bases, J lost 8 bases, and 15 bases stayed unmatched. Germline loops: CDR1 LGHNA, CDR2 YNFKEQ. The CDR3 totals 18 residues. This chain links TRBV4-2 with TRBJ1-3; TRBD1 aligns across 8 bases. The receptor was derived from a man between 18 and 35 years old who had mild COVID-19 (a few samples of this study predate the infection). Cell type and time point are not known. What was sequenced was PBMCs or a T cell subset sorted from them (not recorded which). Written as DNA, the CDR3 is TGTGCCAGCAGCCAAGAATCTACGAGGACAGGGATTATGGACACCATATATTTT. It translates to CASSQESTRTGIMDTIYF.